This T cell receptor beta chain was sequenced during a study of T cells after yellow fever vaccination (dated by TCRdb to the late 2010s). Broadly, across the study: The SMART-Seq v4 Ultra Low Input RNA kit was used to prepare libraries from fractions with low cell numbers. Bulk TCR alpha and beta repertoires were sequenced longitudinally to track T-cell clones before and after primary and booster YFV17D yellow fever vaccination. Two healthy male donors made up the cohort, one aged 18 to 30 years and the other aged 30 to 40 years. Blood samples were taken at several timepoints before and after primary and secondary immunization, and bulk PBMC replicates and cell subsets were isolated. Broad study findings and their caveats: Computational filtering was required because FACS-sorted repertoires could contain abundant contaminating clonotypes from the bulk population. After the booster, most clones that had expanded after primary vaccination were detected again (around 95% of CD4 and 88% of CD8), suggesting broad maintenance of memory. Because only a couple of donors were included in the study, the extent to which the findings can be generalized is limited. A small share of clonotypes was detected in both CD4 and CD8 compartments, with the overlap likely arising from convergent recombination. Compared with the primary T-cell response, the secondary T-cell response was weaker but faster, peaking on day 5 rather than day 15.

This specimen's treatment or condition label, interpreted: live attenuated yellow fever vaccine strain. At each blood-draw timepoint, two biological replicates of bulk PBMCs were obtained. PBMCs were isolated from peripheral blood using a standard Ficoll-Paque protocol. RNA was extracted with TriZol from bulk PBMCs, CD4 and CD8 fractions, and dextramer-positive and dextramer-negative fractions. The table lists this clonotype with a few counts. The antigen it binds to is not known. No base qualities exist here, and no much larger clone lies one base off it. TCR cDNA was made using 5'RACE template switching, a step that added a universal primer site and unique molecular identifiers. cDNA synthesis was primed from both the TCR alpha and TCR beta constant segments. Two PCR steps were used to amplify libraries, with sample barcodes and sequencing adapters being added in the second step. Sequencing of libraries was done on Illumina HiSeq 2500 (2x100 bp) or NovaSeq (2x150 bp). The authors processed their data as follows. Reads were demultiplexed and collapsed into UMI consensus sequences with MIGEC, and V(D)J alignment was performed with MiXCR. Vaccine-responding clonotypes were defined with edgeR using replicate PBMC samples, requiring FDR below 0.01 and a log2 fold change above 5 up to day 15. CD4 or CD8 identity was assigned to each bulk clonotype according to whether the clonotype was present at higher abundance in the sequenced CD4 repertoire or the sequenced CD8 repertoire. The public reads were run again by TCRdb, first through fastp at Q25 and then through MiXCR, and only productive beta chains were kept. Here each entry gathers all rows of one CDR3 protein and keeps the most common genes and DNA. The V and J calls and clone size are TCRdb's, not the authors'. This sample gives around 590,000 distinct CDR3 sequences in total; 9% to 15% of them show up just once. About 15% of the sample rests with the top ten.

Cut back by 4 bases and 3 bases, the V and J ends lie 12 bases apart. The CDR3, from cysteine to phenylalanine, totals 14 residues. Of all the DNA, just the CDR3 is kept, 42 bases in frame from base 1. As encoded in the germline V gene, CDR1 is MNHEY while CDR2 is SVGAGI. The V gene is TRBV6-5 and the J gene is TRBJ1-1, with the D gene not confidently named. The clonotype comes from a man under 40 who received the YFV17D yellow fever vaccine. This material consisted of PBMCs, taken on the day of the yellow fever booster vaccination. The CDR3 protein: CASSFLSRDTEAFF. The DNA reads as follows: TGTGCCAGCAGTTTTCTTTCTCGGGACACTGAAGCTTTCTTT.